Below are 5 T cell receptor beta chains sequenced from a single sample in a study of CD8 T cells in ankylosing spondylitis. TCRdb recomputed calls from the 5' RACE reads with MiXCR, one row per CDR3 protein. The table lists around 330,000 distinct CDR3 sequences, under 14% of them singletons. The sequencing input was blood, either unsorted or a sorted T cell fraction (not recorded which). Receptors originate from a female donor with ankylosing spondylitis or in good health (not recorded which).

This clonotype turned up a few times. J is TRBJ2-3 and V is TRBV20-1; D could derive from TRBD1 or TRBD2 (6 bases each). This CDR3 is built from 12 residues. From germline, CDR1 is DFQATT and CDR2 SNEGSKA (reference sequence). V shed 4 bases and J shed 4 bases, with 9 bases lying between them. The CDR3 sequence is CSAKRGPDTQYF. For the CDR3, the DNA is TGCAGTGCTAAACGGGGGCCAGATACGCAGTATTTT.

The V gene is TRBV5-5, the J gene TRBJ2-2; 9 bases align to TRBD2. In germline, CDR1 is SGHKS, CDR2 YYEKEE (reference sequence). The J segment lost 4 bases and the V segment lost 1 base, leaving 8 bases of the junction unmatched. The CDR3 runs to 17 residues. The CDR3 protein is CASSLKFSGGGTGELFF. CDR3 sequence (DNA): TGTGCCAGCAGCTTGAAATTTAGCGGGGGAGGCACCGGGGAGCTGTTTTTT. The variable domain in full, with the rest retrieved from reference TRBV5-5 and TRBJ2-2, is DAGVTQSPTHLIKTRGQQVTLRCSPISGHKSVSWYQQVLGQGPQFIFQYYEKEERGRGNFPDRFSARQFPNYSSELNVNALLLGDSALYLCASSLKFSGGGTGELFFGEGSRLTVL.

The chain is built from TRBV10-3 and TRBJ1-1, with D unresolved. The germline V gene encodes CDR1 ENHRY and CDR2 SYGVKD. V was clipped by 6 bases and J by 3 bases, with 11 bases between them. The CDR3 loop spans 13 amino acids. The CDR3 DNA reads TGTGCCATCAGGGGGATTTCTTACACTGAAGCTTTCTTT. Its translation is CAIRGISYTEAFF.

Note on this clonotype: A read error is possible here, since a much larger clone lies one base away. The CDR3 coding sequence is TGTGCCAGCAGCTCACCCCCAGGGTGCGAGCTGTTTTTT. This translates into CASSSPPGCELFF. V usage is TRBV5-4 and J usage is TRBJ2-2, with a possible D match to TRBD1 (5 bases). Per germline, CDR1 SGHNT and CDR2 YYREEE (reference sequence). The CDR3 runs to 13 residues. The germline V and J ends were trimmed by 3 bases and 11 bases, with 14 bases remaining between them.

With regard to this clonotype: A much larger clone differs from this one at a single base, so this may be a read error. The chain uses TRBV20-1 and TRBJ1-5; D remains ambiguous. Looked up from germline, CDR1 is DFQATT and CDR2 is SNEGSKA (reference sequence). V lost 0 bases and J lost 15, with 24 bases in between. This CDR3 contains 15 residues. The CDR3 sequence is CSARDLLQLPSPRHF. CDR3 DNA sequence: TGCAGTGCTAGAGATCTTCTACAGCTACCCAGCCCGCGGCATTTT.